Detailed here is one TCR beta chain. The antigen remains undetermined. No DNA is shown, since the ends of the CDR3 on it are uncertain; the CDR3 is the one TCRdb lists. The data derive from a study of memory CD4+ T cells and cytomegalovirus serostatus. Study as a whole: Healthy Belgian adult donors included several CMV-positive and some 25 CMV-negative people. General observations from the study: CD4+ memory repertoires contained about two fifths of the roughly 150 reported CMV TCRbeta sequences. The CMV-associated TCR signature appears largely within the CD4+ memory repertoire.

A total of 16 residues make up the CDR3, ends included. The sort gate was single viable CD3+CD4+CD8-CD45RO+ cells for memory CD4+ T cells. TCRdb's table, derived via immunoSEQ multiplex PCR, lists solely in-frame clones and lacks some. The repertoire holds around 53,000 clones, with over 60% as singletons. The TCR comes from an adult in good health and CMV-seropositive. The sample taken for sequencing was memory CD4+ T cells from blood. The rearrangement uses TRBV21-1 and TRBJ2-3; TRBD2, as called in the table, went unchecked against the DNA. TRBV21-1 is a listed pseudogene. The CDR3 loop reads CASSKWASGITDTQYF.